Presented here are 25 T cell receptor beta chains from one specimen sequenced in a study of T cells in Graves' hyperthyroidism and ophthalmopathy. Template material for amplifying TCR beta CDR3 regions consisted of RNA transcripts. The primer set for the first-round RT-PCR of the TCR CDR3 was HTBI. TCRdb redid the calling of the multiplex PCR reads with MiXCR, one entry per CDR3 protein. The top ten clones hold approximately 30% of a sample with about 640,000 distinct CDR3 sequences, under 25% of them seen once. The sequenced sample was blood. Receptors were obtained from a man aged 30-40 years with Graves' ophthalmopathy.

In this sample, this clonotype turned up many times. The J gene is TRBJ2-7, the V gene TRBV18; possible D gene TRBD2, 5 bases. There are 13 residues in the CDR3. With 3 bases removed from V and 5 bases from J, the gap between germline ends came to 11 bases. Germline V gene sequence: CDR1 KGHSH, CDR2 LQKENI. CDR3 region: CASSPPAGHEQYF. In nucleotides, the CDR3 is TGTGCCAGCTCACCGCCGGCGGGCCACGAGCAGTACTTC.

This clonotype was found a few times. V is TRBV6-2 or TRBV6-3 and J is TRBJ1-6; D is unresolved. This CDR3 is built from 17 residues. Looked up from germline, CDR1 is MNHEY and CDR2 is SVGEGT. V was cut by 2 bases and J by 8 bases, with 19 bases left in between. The CDR3 nucleotides are TGTGCCAGCAGTTACCACGAGGCCCGGGGAAGGGATTCACCCCTCCACTTT. Translated, it gives CASSYHEARGRDSPLHF.

V is TRBV5-5 and J is TRBJ1-1; D gene unclear. Germline CDR1 SGHKS, CDR2 YYEKEE (reference sequence). With 2 bases removed from V and 1 base from J, the gap between germline ends came to 6 bases. The length of the CDR3 is 13 residues. The CDR3 sequence: CASSFVWNTEAFF. CDR3 nucleotides: TGTGCCAGCAGCTTTGTTTGGAACACTGAAGCTTTCTTT. The full variable domain, its missing parts supplied by reference TRBV5-5 and TRBJ1-1, is DAGVTQSPTHLIKTRGQQVTLRCSPISGHKSVSWYQQVLGQGPQFIFQYYEKEERGRGNFPDRFSARQFPNYSSELNVNALLLGDSALYLCASSFVWNTEAFFGQGTRLTVV.

J is TRBJ1-5 and V is TRBV28; D call uncertain. Trimming shortened V by 7 bases and J by 6 bases, and 16 bases separated the two germline ends. The CDR3 totals 14 residues. CDR1 and CDR2 (germline): MDHEN, SYDVKM. In nucleotides, the CDR3 is TGTGCCAGCACCCGTGGGGTTCGGGGTCAGCCCCAGCATTTT. Amino acids: CASTRGVRGQPQHF. The whole variable domain, remainder taken from reference TRBV28 and TRBJ1-5, is DVKVTQSSRYLVKRTGEKVFLECVQDMDHENMFWYRQDPGLGLRLIYFSYDVKMKEKGDIPEGYSVSREKKERFSLILESASTNQTSMYLCASTRGVRGQPQHFGDGTRLSIL.

Only a few counts were recorded for this clonotype. This sequence joins TRBV3-1 and TRBJ2-1; no firm D call. V lost 4 bases and J 1 base, leaving 11 bases between the germline ends. Germline V CDR1 and CDR2: LGHDT, YNNKEL (reference sequence). The CDR3 loop spans 15 amino acids. The CDR3 sequence: CASSRLAVSYNEQFF. In DNA, the CDR3 is TGTGCCAGCAGCCGATTAGCTGTTTCCTACAATGAGCAGTTCTTC.

The chain couples TRBV6-5 to TRBJ2-5; TRBD1 aligns across 12 bases. V gave up 0 bases and J gave up 5 bases; unmatched junction bases: 7. Germline CDR1 and CDR2: MNHEY and SVGAGI. This CDR3 is built from 17 residues. The CDR3 bases are TGTGCCAGCAGTTACTCGACGCCCGGGACAGGGGGCGAGACCCAGTACTTC. Its protein product is CASSYSTPGTGGETQYF.

This clonotype showed up just a few times. The CDR3 spells CSASATGGNQPQHF. CDR3 nucleotide sequence: TGCAGTGCTAGTGCGACAGGAGGAAATCAGCCCCAGCATTTT. The rearrangement joins TRBV20-1 to TRBJ1-5; D possibly corresponds to TRBD1 (6 bases). The germline V gene encodes CDR1 DFQATT and CDR2 SNEGSKA (reference sequence). V gave up 3 bases and J gave up 4 bases, with 13 bases separating them. This CDR3 is built from 14 residues.

Only a few counts were recorded for this clonotype. The chain joins TRBV15 to TRBJ2-5; the match to TRBD1 covers 10 bases. V dropped 3 bases and J dropped 5; count of bases not matched to a gene: 0. CDR3 length equals 13 residues. Germline V gene data show CDR1 as LNHNV and CDR2 as YYDKDF (reference sequence). CDR3 amino acids: CATSRDRGETQYF. Here the CDR3 DNA reads TGTGCCACCAGCAGGGACAGGGGGGAGACCCAGTACTTC.

This clonotype was counted between two and nine times. V usage is TRBV19 and J usage is TRBJ2-7; TRBD1 is a possible D gene (6 bases). Germline values: CDR1 LNHDA, CDR2 SQIVND (reference sequence). V lost 6 bases and J 3 bases, leaving 12 bases between the germline ends. The CDR3 consists of 13 residues. CDR3 in DNA: TGTGCCAGTAGCAAAGGACAGATCTACGAGCAGTACTTC. This codes for CASSKGQIYEQYF.

This clonotype was detected many times. The chain is built from TRBV20-1 and TRBJ2-7, with D hard to call. The germline V gene encodes CDR1 DFQATT and CDR2 SNEGSKA (reference sequence). The V gene lost 6 bases and the J gene lost 6 bases, with 15 bases spanning the gap. This CDR3 is built from 12 residues. The CDR3 sequence is CSASDGRREQYF. The CDR3 DNA follows: TGCAGTGCCTCGGATGGTAGGCGCGAGCAGTACTTC.

The CDR3 sequence: CASSVGAAGNYGYTF. For the CDR3, the DNA is TGTGCCAGCAGTGTTGGTGCAGCCGGGAACTATGGCTACACCTTC. This rearrangement joins TRBV25-1 to TRBJ1-2, with no clear D. V was trimmed by 4 bases and J by 2 bases, leaving 14 bases between them. Germline V CDR1 and CDR2: MGHDK, SYGVNS. The CDR3 contains 15 residues.

V is TRBV19 and J is TRBJ2-7, with D perhaps TRBD1 (6 bases). V lost 1 base, J lost 2 bases, and 12 bases lay in between. This CDR3 comprises 15 residues. CDR1 is LNHDA, CDR2 SQIVND, per germline (reference sequence). CDR3 nucleotide sequence: TGTGCCAGTAGTATAGTGGGGGCAGGCACCTACGAGCAGTACTTC. This codes for CASSIVGAGTYEQYF.

The chain joins TRBV28 to TRBJ2-7, with TRBD2 matching 7 bases. V lost 2 bases, J lost 0 bases, and 7 bases stayed unmatched. This CDR3 is built from 16 residues. Germline CDR1 MDHEN, CDR2 SYDVKM. DNA of the CDR3: TGTGCCAGCAGTTTAAATCTAGCGGCTAGCTCCTACGAGCAGTACTTC. Its protein product is CASSLNLAASSYEQYF.

This clonotype was seen a few times. The CDR3 DNA reads TGTGCCAGCAGCTTAGCGGGATATGGTGGTTACGAGCAGTACTTC. Translating it yields CASSLAGYGGYEQYF. The V gene is TRBV7-2, the J gene TRBJ2-7; no clear D gene. Germline V gene lookup returns CDR1 SGHTA and CDR2 FQGNSA. V lost 0 bases, J lost 4 bases, and 13 bases lay in between. The CDR3 is 15 residues long.

A word on this clonotype: This clone may be a read error of a much larger clone one base away. The J gene is TRBJ1-2, the V gene TRBV2; the match to TRBD1 covers 8 bases. Germline-derived CDR1 and CDR2 are SNHLY and FYNNEI. This CDR3 spans 14 amino acids. V dropped 10 bases and J dropped 7; count of bases not matched to a gene: 14. The CDR3: CANNPGTGGLGYTF. The CDR3 DNA follows: TGTGCCAACAATCCCGGGACAGGAGGCCTTGGCTACACCTTC. Full variable domain (rest looked up from reference TRBV2 and TRBJ1-2): EPEVTQTPSHQVTQMGQEVILRCVPISNHLYFYWYRQILGQKVEFLVSFYNNEISEKSEIFDDQFSVERPDGSNFTLKIRSTKLEDSAMYFCANNPGTGGLGYTFGSGTRLTVV.

This clonotype turned up a few times. The chain is built from TRBV20-1 and TRBJ2-3; TRBD2 aligns across 7 bases. The junction had 13 bases not matched to a gene; V was cut back by 5 bases and J by 5 bases. The germline V gene encodes CDR1 DFQATT and CDR2 SNEGSKA (reference sequence). This CDR3 contains 15 residues. The CDR3 protein is CSAQIGTTSRDTQYF. DNA of the CDR3: TGCAGTGCTCAAATCGGGACTACTAGTCGAGATACGCAGTATTTT.

This clonotype was observed a handful of times. The genes are TRBV7-9 and TRBJ2-3; TRBD2 matches at 11 bases. V dropped 5 bases and J dropped 5; count of bases not matched to a gene: 6. CDR3 length: 15 amino acids. Germline lookup yields CDR1 SEHNR and CDR2 FQNEAQ (reference sequence). CDR3: CASSGSGRGRDTQYF. The CDR3 DNA sequence: TGTGCCAGCAGCGGTAGCGGGAGGGGTAGAGATACGCAGTATTTT.

The chain links TRBV14 to TRBJ2-7; perhaps D is TRBD1 or TRBD2 (5 bases each). Looked up from germline, CDR1 is SGHDN and CDR2 is FVKESK. The CDR3 spans 14 residues. V lost 0 bases to trimming and J lost 5 bases, with 11 bases between them. For the CDR3, the DNA is TGTGCCAGCAGCCAAGATGATGGGGGAAACGAGCAGTACTTC. Amino acids: CASSQDDGGNEQYF.

This chain connects TRBV18 to TRBJ1-1; no reliable D call. The CDR3 totals 15 residues. Deletions cut 5 bases from V and 11 bases from J, with 24 bases between. The germline gives CDR1 KGHSH, CDR2 LQKENI. The DNA for the CDR3 is TGTGCCAGCTCAGTTGGCGGCCGAGTGTCGGGTGAGGCTTTCTTT. As protein: CASSVGGRVSGEAFF.

This clonotype turned up a few times. This chain links TRBV6-1 with TRBJ2-1; 7 positions agree with TRBD1. The CDR3 loop spans 14 amino acids. J was trimmed by 1 base and V by 4 bases; bases with no gene match: 1. The germline CDR1 and CDR2 sequences are MNHNS and SASEGT. The CDR3 DNA reads as TGTGCCAGCAGTGTGACAGGGTCCTACAATGAGCAGTTCTTC. This gives the protein CASSVTGSYNEQFF.

The chain recombines TRBV6-2 or TRBV6-3 with TRBJ1-5, with D tentatively TRBD1 (5 bases). Germline values: CDR1 MNHEY, CDR2 SVGEGT. With 5 bases removed from V and 0 bases from J, the gap between germline ends came to 11 bases. This CDR3 is built from 15 residues. In nucleotides, the CDR3 is TGTGCCAGCAGTAAACCACAGGATAGCAATCAGCCCCAGCATTTT. Encoded protein: CASSKPQDSNQPQHF.

V is TRBV19 and J is TRBJ2-1; D remains ambiguous. The length of the CDR3 is 15 residues. V dropped 5 bases and J dropped 7 bases, with 18 bases sitting between them. Germline CDR1 is LNHDA and CDR2 is SQIVND (reference sequence). The CDR3 DNA is TGTGCCAGTAGTCCCCTCTGGCTCACCGGGAATGAGCAGTTCTTC. As protein: CASSPLWLTGNEQFF. The complete variable domain, with remaining parts taken from reference TRBV19 and TRBJ2-1, reads DGGITQSPKYLFRKEGQNVTLSCEQNLNHDAMYWYRQDPGQGLRLIYYSQIVNDFQKGDIAEGYSVSREKKESFPLTVTSAQKNPTAFYLCASSPLWLTGNEQFFGPGTRLTVL.

This sequence joins TRBV12-3 or TRBV12-4 and TRBJ1-1; 7 bases align to TRBD1. This CDR3 region has 14 residues. With V trimmed by 6 bases and J by 5 bases, 9 bases remained unmatched. The CDR3: CASRTGLVRTEAFF. The DNA for the CDR3 is TGTGCCAGCAGGACAGGGTTGGTGCGGACTGAAGCTTTCTTT.

This clonotype occurred many times. The chain has TRBV7-2 and TRBJ2-7; TRBD2 is a possible D gene (6 bases). V lost 0 bases to trimming and J lost 4 bases, with 19 bases between them. Germline assignment: CDR1 SGHTA and CDR2 FQGNSA. The CDR3 has 17 residues. The CDR3 DNA is TGTGCCAGCAGCTTAGCGACGGGAGCCAACCCGGGTTACGAGCAGTACTTC. This sequence encodes CASSLATGANPGYEQYF.

This clonotype turned up a few times. The rearrangement joins TRBV7-9 to TRBJ1-2; 8 nucleotides match TRBD1. Trimming took 6 bases from V and 3 from J; bases not matched to a gene: 15. Germline V CDR1 and CDR2: SEHNR, FQNEAQ (reference sequence). The CDR3 totals 17 residues. In DNA, the CDR3 is TGTGCCAGCAGACCGAGACAGGGGACACCATCGGACTATGGCTACACCTTC. It codes for CASRPRQGTPSDYGYTF. Full variable domain (outside the CDR3, taken from reference TRBV7-9 and TRBJ1-2): DTGVSQNPRHKITKRGQNVTFRCDPISEHNRLYWYRQTLGQGPEFLTYFQNEAQLEKSRLLSDRFSAERPKGSFSTLEIQRTEQGDSAMYLCASRPRQGTPSDYGYTFGSGTRLTVV.